This T cell receptor (beta chain) was recovered during a study of OX40 agonist ivuxolimab in advanced cancers. Context from the whole study: Ivuxolimab was an agonistic, fully human IgG2 monoclonal antibody directed against OX40 (CD134), a costimulatory receptor. Intravenous ivuxolimab was administered to patients every 2 weeks at six dose levels: 0.01, 0.1, 0.3, 1.5, 3 and 10 mg/kg. Of the roughly 52 dose-escalation patients, hepatocellular carcinoma was present in approximately 20, melanoma in some 15, renal cell carcinoma in 9 and head and neck cancer in 9. In the dose-escalation cohort, more than 75% of patients were male, and the mean age was approximately 60 years, with a range of 23 to 79. Patients were allowed to have had prior anti-PD-1, anti-PD-L1 or anti-CTLA-4 therapy, and roughly 40% of the dose-escalation patients had been treated with checkpoint inhibitors. Partial responses occurred in three dose-escalation patients: two with cutaneous melanoma and one with hepatocellular carcinoma. Peripheral TCRbeta sequencing aimed to test whether ivuxolimab altered TCR sequence diversity and caused clonal T-cell expansion. The paper describes the monotherapy dose-escalation part (N ≈ 52 patients) of the phase I trial of ivuxolimab. The paper's findings and limits, for the study overall: The antigen specificity of the peripheral T cells that underwent clonal expansion was not determined. In partial responders in the 0.1-3.0 mg/kg groups, normalized peripheral clonal expansion was found to be among the lowest, especially among CD8+ T cells. Low levels of normalized T-cell clonal expansion were also seen in some nonresponding patients. At doses from 0.1 to 3.0 mg/kg, clonal expansion was seen in both CD4+ and CD8+ blood T cells between baseline and week 6. After ivuxolimab, more expanded clones were found on average in CD8+ T cells than in CD4+ T cells.

To sequence the TCRbeta CDR3 region, genomic DNA was isolated from the sorted cells. TCRbeta CDR3 regions were sequenced using the immunoSEQ Assay. TCRdb stores this immuneACCESS table with in-frame sequences only. Part of the clones is absent; in the studies checked, under half of the shortfall reflects unresolved V genes, and no reason is known for the rest. For this sample there are 75,000 to 100,000 clones; roughly 90% appear just once. Around 0.3% of the sample is in the top ten clones. Patients with a history of autoimmune disease or receiving systemic immunosuppression were excluded from the trial. Peripheral blood for TCR sequencing was collected from all dose cohorts at baseline, on cycle 4 day 1, and on cycle 7 day 1. Samples came from an open-label, multicenter, first-in-human phase I dose-escalation trial of ivuxolimab. The trial enrolled adults with locally advanced or metastatic head and neck squamous cell, hepatocellular, melanoma or renal cell carcinoma. Before TCR sequencing, CD4+ T cells and CD8+ T cells from peripheral blood were sorted into separate populations.

Concerning this clone: What antigen it recognizes has not been identified. One base away there is no much larger clone; base qualities are not given.

The source is an adult with an advanced solid tumor such as melanoma, head and neck, liver or kidney cancer. Source: CD4+ or CD8+ T cells sorted from blood, taken in a trial of the OX40 agonist ivuxolimab.

The DNA sequence reads TGTGCCAGCTCACCTTCACAGGGATTCTCCTACGAGCAGTACTTC. Translation gives CASSPSQGFSYEQYF. Recombination connected TRBV18 to TRBJ2-7; the D gene is perhaps TRBD1, from 6 matching bases. The CDR3 holds 15 amino acids from the cysteine to the phenylalanine. Just CDR3 DNA is preserved here, 45 bases in frame from base 1. The germline V gene supplies CDR1 KGHSH and CDR2 LQKENI. V drops 3 bases and J drops 0 bases, leaving 12 bases in between.